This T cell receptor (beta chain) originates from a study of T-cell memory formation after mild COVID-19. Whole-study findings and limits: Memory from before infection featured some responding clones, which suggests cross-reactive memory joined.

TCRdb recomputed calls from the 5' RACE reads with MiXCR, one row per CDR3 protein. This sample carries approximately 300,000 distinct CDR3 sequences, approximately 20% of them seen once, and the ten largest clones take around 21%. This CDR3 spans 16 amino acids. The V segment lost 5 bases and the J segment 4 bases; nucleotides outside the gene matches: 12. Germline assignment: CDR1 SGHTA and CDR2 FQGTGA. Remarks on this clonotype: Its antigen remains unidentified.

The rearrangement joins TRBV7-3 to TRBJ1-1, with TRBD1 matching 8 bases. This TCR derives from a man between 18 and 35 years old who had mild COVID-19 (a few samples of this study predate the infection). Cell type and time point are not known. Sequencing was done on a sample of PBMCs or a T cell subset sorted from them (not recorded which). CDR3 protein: CASSRYPAGGITEAFF. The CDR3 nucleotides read TGTGCCAGCAGCCGATACCCGGCAGGGGGCATCACTGAAGCTTTCTTT.